The 23 T cell receptor beta chains presented below share a single source sample, sequenced in a study of blood T cell repertoires in COVID-19. Generated by immunoSEQ multiplex PCR, the TCRdb table keeps only in-frame clones and is missing some. Found here are roughly 160,000 clones, 90% to 95% of them singletons; the top ten hold approximately 0.5%. Sequences were obtained from peripheral blood. The receptors were gathered from a man aged 45-65 years with acute or convalescent COVID-19.

Written as DNA, the CDR3 is TGTGCCAGCAGCATAGCGGAGACCTCCTCTGGAAACACCATATATTTT. Amino acid sequence: CASSIAETSSGNTIYF. The rearrangement links TRBV9 to TRBJ1-3; no clear D. In germline, CDR1 is SGDLS, CDR2 YYNGEE. V dropped 4 bases and J dropped 0 bases, with 14 bases sitting between them. The CDR3 runs 16 residues.

The rearrangement joins TRBV7-8 to TRBJ2-2; 12 nucleotides agree with TRBD2. This CDR3 region has 16 residues. Germline CDR1 reads SGHVS; CDR2 reads FQNEAQ. The V and J ends lost 2 bases and 6 bases, in that order; junction bases with no gene match: 4. The CDR3 loop reads CASSLSSGRASGELFF. The CDR3 DNA reads TGTGCCAGCAGCTTATCTAGCGGGAGGGCATCCGGGGAGCTGTTTTTT.

The chain recombines TRBV28 with TRBJ1-5; D gene unclear. The V and J ends lost 6 bases and 2 bases respectively, with 11 bases between them. CDR1 is MDHEN, CDR2 SYDVKM, per germline. The CDR3 is 14 amino acids. The CDR3 protein is CASSYDGGNQPQHF. The CDR3 region has the DNA TGTGCCAGCAGCTATGACGGGGGCAATCAGCCCCAGCATTTT.

The V gene is TRBV4-3, the J gene TRBJ1-2, with D perhaps matching TRBD1 (6 bases). Germline CDR1 reads LGHNA; CDR2 reads YSLEER. CDR3 length: 14 amino acids. Trimming took off 4 bases at V and 3 bases at J, with 12 bases between the two ends. The CDR3 bases are TGCGCCAGCAGCCCGAATGAGGGGGACTATGGCTACACCTTC. This translates into CASSPNEGDYGYTF.

The chain recombines TRBV6-2 or TRBV6-3 with TRBJ2-1; 11 bases are shared with TRBD2. Germline values: CDR1 MNHEY, CDR2 SVGEGT. CDR3 length: 17 amino acids. The trim removed 6 bases at V and 5 bases at J, leaving 12 bases unmatched. CDR3 sequence reads: CASSWGIAGGLDNEQFF. CDR3 bases: TGTGCCAGCAGCTGGGGCATAGCGGGGGGGCTTGACAATGAGCAGTTCTTC.

V usage is TRBV27 and J usage is TRBJ2-7; 9 positions match TRBD1. Germline CDR1 and CDR2: MNHEY and SMNVEV (reference sequence). J gave up 3 bases and V 6 bases, and 9 bases lay outside the gene matches. CDR3 length equals 15 residues. The CDR3 reads CASRPLGTGFYEQYV. CDR3 in DNA: TGTGCCAGCAGGCCCCTCGGGACAGGGTTCTACGAGCAGTACGTC.

The chain couples TRBV5-1 to TRBJ1-1, with no clear D. Germline V gene sequence: CDR1 SGHRS, CDR2 YFSETQ. V was shortened by 6 bases and J by 5 bases, with 11 bases between the two germline ends. The CDR3 contains 12 residues. The CDR3 DNA follows: TGCGCCAGCAACGGGGTAGGGACTGAAGCTTTCTTT. It codes for CASNGVGTEAFF.

The chain is built from TRBV7-2 and TRBJ2-3, with no clear D. This CDR3 region has 15 residues. Germline values: CDR1 SGHTA, CDR2 FQGNSA. The V end lost 1 base, the J end lost 0 bases, and 8 bases lay between the germline ends. The CDR3 DNA reads as TGTGCCAGCAGCTTAGAACTTACTAGCACAGATACGCAGTATTTT. The encoded protein is CASSLELTSTDTQYF.

The chain couples TRBV19 to TRBJ2-1; 8 bases fit TRBD1. The CDR3 has 15 residues. CDR1 is LNHDA and CDR2 is SQIVND in the germline V gene (reference sequence). Trimming took 6 bases from V and 3 from J; bases not matched to a gene: 7. The CDR3, as DNA: TGTGCCAGTAGAGACAGGGGAGGTGGCTACAATGAGCAGTTCTTC. Protein: CASRDRGGGYNEQFF.

The chain employs TRBV27 and TRBJ2-5, with 7 bases identical to TRBD1. Trimming removed 2 bases from V and 5 bases from J; junction bases left unmatched: 5. The CDR3 is made up of 14 amino acids. Germline-derived CDR1 and CDR2 are MNHEY and SMNVEV (reference sequence). CDR3 amino acids: CASSLKGAGETQYF. For the CDR3, the DNA is TGTGCCAGCAGTTTAAAGGGGGCCGGCGAGACCCAGTACTTC.

The chain is built from TRBV7-2 and TRBJ1-1; perhaps TRBD1 as D (6 bases). This CDR3 contains 15 residues. The germline V gene has CDR1 SGHTA and CDR2 FQGNSA. V lost 0 bases, J lost 0 bases, and 8 bases lay in between. CDR3 protein: CASSLAGALNTEAFF. In DNA, the CDR3 is TGTGCCAGCAGCTTAGCGGGGGCCCTGAACACTGAAGCTTTCTTT.

The chain uses TRBV19 and TRBJ1-6; possible D gene TRBD1, 6 bases. V was clipped by 9 bases and J by 2 bases, with 14 bases between them. This CDR3 comprises 15 residues. CDR1 is LNHDA, CDR2 SQIVND, per germline (reference sequence). The CDR3 coding sequence is TGTGCCAGCCAGGGGCAGTATGCCTATAATTCACCCCTCCACTTT. Protein product: CASQGQYAYNSPLHF. The whole variable domain, filled in from reference TRBV19 and TRBJ1-6, reads DGGITQSPKYLFRKEGQNVTLSCEQNLNHDAMYWYRQDPGQGLRLIYYSQIVNDFQKGDIAEGYSVSREKKESFPLTVTSAQKNPTAFYLCASQGQYAYNSPLHFGNGTRLTVT.

V and J are TRBV9 and TRBJ2-1; D may be TRBD2 (5 bases). Trimming pared 2 bases from V and 9 bases from J, leaving 9 bases between. The germline gives CDR1 SGDLS, CDR2 YYNGEE. This CDR3 has 12 residues. CDR3: CASSVTTGEQFF. The CDR3 coding sequence is TGTGCCAGCAGCGTGACTACGGGTGAGCAGTTCTTC.

The V gene is TRBV7-2, the J gene TRBJ1-5; D might be TRBD1 (5 bases). This CDR3 has 15 amino acids. Germline CDR1 reads SGHTA; CDR2 reads FQGNSA. V dropped 5 bases and J dropped 2 bases, with 13 bases sitting between them. CDR3 nucleotide sequence: TGTGCCAGCAGCCTTTATGGGGGGGGCAATCAGCCCCAGCATTTT. Protein product: CASSLYGGGNQPQHF.

V usage is TRBV3-1 (or the pseudogene TRBV3-2) and J usage is TRBJ2-1, with D maybe TRBD2 (6 bases). V was shortened by 4 bases and J by 3 bases, with 10 bases between the two germline ends. CDR1 and CDR2 (germline): LGHDT, YNNKEL (reference sequence). CDR3 length equals 14 residues. CDR3 coding DNA: TGTGCCAGCAGCCCCGGACTACGCTACAATGAGCAGTTCTTC. It encodes CASSPGLRYNEQFF.

As DNA, the CDR3 is TGTGCTAGCGCACGGGACAGTTACACAGATACGCAGTATTTT. Its translation is CASARDSYTDTQYF. The chain joins TRBV12-5 to TRBJ2-3, with 7 bases that match TRBD1. The CDR3 consists of 14 residues. CDR1 and CDR2 (germline): LGHNT, FRNRAP. The V gene end was trimmed by 9 bases and the J gene end by 2 bases; junction bases not matched to a gene: 8.

The chain uses TRBV29-1 and TRBJ1-2; maybe TRBD1 (6 bases). The CDR3 sequence is 15 residues long. CDR1 is SQVTM, CDR2 ANQGSEA, per germline. V lost 1 base and J lost 4, with 16 bases in between. The CDR3 is CSVEGPAGAGYGYTF. CDR3 nucleotide sequence: TGCAGCGTTGAAGGGCCGGCAGGGGCAGGCTATGGCTACACCTTC.

The chain recombines TRBV2 with TRBJ1-2; 7 bases match TRBD1. In germline, CDR1 is SNHLY, CDR2 FYNNEI. Germline trimming cut 1 base from V and 7 bases from J; bases unmatched to any gene: 3. CDR3 length equals 13 residues. Written as DNA, the CDR3 is TGTGCCAGCAGTGAAGACAGGGGAACTGGCTACACCTTC. Translated, it gives CASSEDRGTGYTF. The entire variable domain, with the rest obtained from reference TRBV2 and TRBJ1-2, is as follows: EPEVTQTPSHQVTQMGQEVILRCVPISNHLYFYWYRQILGQKVEFLVSFYNNEISEKSEIFDDQFSVERPDGSNFTLKIRSTKLEDSAMYFCASSEDRGTGYTFGSGTRLTVV.

Here the CDR3 reads CASSLAGEHNEQFF. Written as DNA, the CDR3 is TGTGCCAGCAGCTTAGCGGGGGAGCACAATGAGCAGTTCTTC. This chain joins TRBV11-2 and TRBJ2-1; a possible D gene is TRBD2 (6 bases). The length of the CDR3 is 14 residues. Germline lookup yields CDR1 SGHAT and CDR2 FQNNGV. V lost 1 base and J 5 bases, leaving 9 bases between the germline ends.

In its sample, this clone was seen once. This chain links TRBV18 with TRBJ1-5, with 10 bases lining up with TRBD1. Germline V gene sequence: CDR1 KGHSH, CDR2 LQKENI. V lost 5 bases and J lost 6; bases outside the gene matches: 7. This CDR3 has 15 residues. In DNA, the CDR3 is TGTGCCAGCTCAGCGGGACAGGGGAACGGTCAGCCCCAGCATTTT. This gives the protein CASSAGQGNGQPQHF.

The genes are TRBV7-6 and TRBJ2-7, with 11 bases matching TRBD1. The CDR3 has 15 residues. CDR1 is SGHVS and CDR2 is FNYEAQ in the germline V gene. V was pared by 5 bases and J by 0 bases, with 3 bases of the junction left unmatched. This chain's CDR3 is CASSPGTGGSYEQYF. CDR3 bases: TGTGCCAGCAGCCCCGGGACAGGGGGCTCCTACGAGCAGTACTTC.

V gene TRBV5-6 combines with J gene TRBJ1-2; D call uncertain. CDR1 is SGHDT, CDR2 YYEEEE, per germline. Trimming removed 0 bases from V and 3 bases from J, with 6 bases in between. The CDR3 is 13 residues long. CDR3 nucleotide sequence: TGTGCCAGCAGCTTGGGTCCTGACTATGGCTACACCTTC. This gives the protein CASSLGPDYGYTF.

J is TRBJ1-2 and V is TRBV11-2; 8 bases are a match to TRBD1. The CDR3 covers 13 residues. Germline assignment: CDR1 SGHAT and CDR2 FQNNGV. Unmatched junction bases numbered 3, after V lost 5 bases and J lost 4 bases. The CDR3 loop reads CASSPGQGYGYTF. In DNA form, the CDR3 reads TGTGCCAGCAGCCCTGGACAGGGCTATGGCTACACCTTC. The whole variable domain, filled in from reference TRBV11-2 and TRBJ1-2, reads EAGVAQSPRYKIIEKRQSVAFWCNPISGHATLYWYQQILGQGPKLLIQFQNNGVVDDSQLPKDRFSAERLKGVDSTLKIQPAKLEDSAVYLCASSPGQGYGYTFGSGTRLTVV.